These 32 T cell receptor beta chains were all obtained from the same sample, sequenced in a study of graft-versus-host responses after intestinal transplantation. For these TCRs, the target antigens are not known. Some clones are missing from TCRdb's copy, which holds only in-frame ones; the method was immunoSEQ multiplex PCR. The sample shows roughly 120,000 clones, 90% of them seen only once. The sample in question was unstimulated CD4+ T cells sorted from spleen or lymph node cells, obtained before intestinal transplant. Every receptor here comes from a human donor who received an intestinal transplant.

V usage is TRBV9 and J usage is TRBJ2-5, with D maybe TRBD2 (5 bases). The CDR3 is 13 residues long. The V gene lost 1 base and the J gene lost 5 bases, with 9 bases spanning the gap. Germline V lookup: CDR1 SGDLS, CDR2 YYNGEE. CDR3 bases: TGTGCCAGCAGCGTACAGCGCGGGGAGACCCAGTACTTC. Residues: CASSVQRGETQYF. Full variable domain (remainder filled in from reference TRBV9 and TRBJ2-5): DSGVTQTPKHLITATGQRVTLRCSPRSGDLSVYWYQQSLDQGLQFLIQYYNGEERAKGNILERFSAQQFPDLHSELNLSSLELGDSALYFCASSVQRGETQYFGPGTRLLVL.

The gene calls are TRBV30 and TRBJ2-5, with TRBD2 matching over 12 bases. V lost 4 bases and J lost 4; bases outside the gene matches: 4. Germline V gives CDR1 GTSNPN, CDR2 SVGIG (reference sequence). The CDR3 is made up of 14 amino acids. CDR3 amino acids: CAWTSGGVTETQYF. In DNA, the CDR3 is TGTGCCTGGACTAGCGGGGGGGTTACAGAGACCCAGTACTTC.

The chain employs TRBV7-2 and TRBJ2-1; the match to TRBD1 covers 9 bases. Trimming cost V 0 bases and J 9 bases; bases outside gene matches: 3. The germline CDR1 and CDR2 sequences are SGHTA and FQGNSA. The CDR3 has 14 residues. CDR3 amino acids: CASSLAQGAGEQFF. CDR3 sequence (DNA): TGTGCCAGCAGCTTAGCACAGGGGGCTGGTGAGCAGTTCTTC.

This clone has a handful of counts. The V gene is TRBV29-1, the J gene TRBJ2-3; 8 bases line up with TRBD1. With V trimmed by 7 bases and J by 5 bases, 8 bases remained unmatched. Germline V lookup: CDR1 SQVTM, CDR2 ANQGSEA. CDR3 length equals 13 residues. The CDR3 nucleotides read TGCAGCGCCGAGCAGGGGGCAGGAGATACGCAGTATTTT. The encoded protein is CSAEQGAGDTQYF.

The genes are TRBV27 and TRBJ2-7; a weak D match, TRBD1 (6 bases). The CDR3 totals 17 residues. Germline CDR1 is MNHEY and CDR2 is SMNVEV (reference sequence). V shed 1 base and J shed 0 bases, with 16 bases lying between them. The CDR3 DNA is TGTGCCAGCAGTTTATTCGCAGGGACAATCAGCTCCTACGAGCAGTACTTC. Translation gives CASSLFAGTISSYEQYF.

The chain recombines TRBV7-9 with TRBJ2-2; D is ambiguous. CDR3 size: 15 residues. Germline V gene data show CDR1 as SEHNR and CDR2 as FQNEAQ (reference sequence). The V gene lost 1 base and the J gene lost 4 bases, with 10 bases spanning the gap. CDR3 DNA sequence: TGTGCCAGCAGCTTAGACCGCGATGGCACCGGGGAGCTGTTTTTT. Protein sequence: CASSLDRDGTGELFF.

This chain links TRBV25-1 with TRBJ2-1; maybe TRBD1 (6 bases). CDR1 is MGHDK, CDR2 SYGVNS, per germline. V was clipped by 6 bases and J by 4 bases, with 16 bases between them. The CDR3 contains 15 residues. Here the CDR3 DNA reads TGTGCCAGCAGGGATAGACAGGCAGCGTACAATGAGCAGTTCTTC. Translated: CASRDRQAAYNEQFF.

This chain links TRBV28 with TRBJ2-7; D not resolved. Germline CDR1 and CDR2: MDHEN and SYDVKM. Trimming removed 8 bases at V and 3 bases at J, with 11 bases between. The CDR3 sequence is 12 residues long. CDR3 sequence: CASALGGYEQYF. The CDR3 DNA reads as TGTGCCAGCGCCCTAGGCGGCTACGAGCAGTACTTC.

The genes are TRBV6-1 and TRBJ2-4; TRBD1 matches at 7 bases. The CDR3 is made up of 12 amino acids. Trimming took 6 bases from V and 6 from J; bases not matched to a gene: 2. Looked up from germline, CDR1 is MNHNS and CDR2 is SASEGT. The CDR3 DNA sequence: TGTGCCAGCAGCAGGGGGTTAAACATTCAGTACTTC. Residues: CASSRGLNIQYF.

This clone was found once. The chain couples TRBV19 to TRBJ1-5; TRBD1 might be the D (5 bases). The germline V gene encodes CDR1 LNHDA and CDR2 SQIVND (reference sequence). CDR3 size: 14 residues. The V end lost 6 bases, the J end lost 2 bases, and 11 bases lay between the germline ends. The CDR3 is CASSREAGNQPQHF. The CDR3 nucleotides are TGTGCCAGTAGCAGGGAGGCCGGCAATCAGCCCCAGCATTTT.

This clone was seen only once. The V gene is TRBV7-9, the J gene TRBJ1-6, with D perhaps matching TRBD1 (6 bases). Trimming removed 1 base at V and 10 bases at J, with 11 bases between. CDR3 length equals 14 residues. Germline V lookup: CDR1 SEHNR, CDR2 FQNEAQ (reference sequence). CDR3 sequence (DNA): TGTGCCAGCAGCTTAGAACAGGGCGGCTCACCCCTCCACTTT. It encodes CASSLEQGGSPLHF.

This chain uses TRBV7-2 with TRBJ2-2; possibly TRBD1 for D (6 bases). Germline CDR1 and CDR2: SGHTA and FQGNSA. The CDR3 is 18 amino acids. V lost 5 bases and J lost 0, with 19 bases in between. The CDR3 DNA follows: TGTGCCAGCAGCGCCCGTCGATATAGGGGGTCGAACACCGGGGAGCTGTTTTTT. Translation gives CASSARRYRGSNTGELFF.

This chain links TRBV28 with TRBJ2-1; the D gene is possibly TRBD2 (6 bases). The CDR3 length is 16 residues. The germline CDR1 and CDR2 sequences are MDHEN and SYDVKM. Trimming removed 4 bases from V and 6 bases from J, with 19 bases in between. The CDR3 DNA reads TGTGCCAGCAGTTCCCTCGGCGCGGGACTTATCAATGAGCAGTTCTTC. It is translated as CASSSLGAGLINEQFF.

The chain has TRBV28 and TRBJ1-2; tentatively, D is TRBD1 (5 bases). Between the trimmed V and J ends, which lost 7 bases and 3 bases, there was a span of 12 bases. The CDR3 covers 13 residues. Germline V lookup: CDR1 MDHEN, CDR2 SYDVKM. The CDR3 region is CASTSGGDYGYTF. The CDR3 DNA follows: TGTGCCAGCACCTCCGGGGGTGACTATGGCTACACCTTC.

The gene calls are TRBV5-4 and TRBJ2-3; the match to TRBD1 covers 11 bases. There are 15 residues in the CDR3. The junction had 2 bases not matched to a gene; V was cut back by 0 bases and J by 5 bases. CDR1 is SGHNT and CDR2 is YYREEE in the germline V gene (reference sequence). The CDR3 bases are TGTGCCAGCAGCTTGGAGGGACAGGGGGGAGATACGCAGTATTTT. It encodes CASSLEGQGGDTQYF.

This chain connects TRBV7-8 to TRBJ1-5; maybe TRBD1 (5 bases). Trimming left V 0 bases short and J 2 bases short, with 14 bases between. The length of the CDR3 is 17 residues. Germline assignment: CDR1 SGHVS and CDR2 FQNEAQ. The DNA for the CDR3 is TGTGCCAGCAGCTTAGCTATGCGGGGCGACGGCAATCAGCCCCAGCATTTT. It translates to CASSLAMRGDGNQPQHF.

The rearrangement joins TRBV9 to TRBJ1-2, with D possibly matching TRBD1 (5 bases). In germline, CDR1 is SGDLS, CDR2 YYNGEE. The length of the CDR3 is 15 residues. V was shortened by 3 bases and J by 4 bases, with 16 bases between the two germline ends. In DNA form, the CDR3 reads TGTGCCAGCAGCGAGGGGATGGGTCCTGCCTATGGCTACACCTTC. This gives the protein CASSEGMGPAYGYTF.

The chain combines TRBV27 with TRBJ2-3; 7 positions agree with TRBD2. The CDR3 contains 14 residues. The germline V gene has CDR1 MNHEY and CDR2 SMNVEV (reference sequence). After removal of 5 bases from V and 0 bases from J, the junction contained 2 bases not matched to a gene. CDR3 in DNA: TGTGCCAGCAGTGCGGGACTAAGCACAGATACGCAGTATTTT. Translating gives CASSAGLSTDTQYF.

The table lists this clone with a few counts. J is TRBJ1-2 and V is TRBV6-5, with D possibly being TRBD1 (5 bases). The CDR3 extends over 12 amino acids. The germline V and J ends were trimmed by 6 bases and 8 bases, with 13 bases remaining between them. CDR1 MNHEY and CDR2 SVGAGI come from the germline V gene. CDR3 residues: CASRIPGGGYTF. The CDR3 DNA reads TGTGCCAGCAGAATCCCGGGGGGAGGCTACACCTTC.

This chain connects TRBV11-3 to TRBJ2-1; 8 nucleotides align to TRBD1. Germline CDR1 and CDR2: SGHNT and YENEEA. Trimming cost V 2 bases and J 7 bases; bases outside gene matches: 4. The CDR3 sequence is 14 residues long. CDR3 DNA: TGTGCCAGCAGCTTAACGCAGGGGGCGAATGAGCAGTTCTTC. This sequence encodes CASSLTQGANEQFF.

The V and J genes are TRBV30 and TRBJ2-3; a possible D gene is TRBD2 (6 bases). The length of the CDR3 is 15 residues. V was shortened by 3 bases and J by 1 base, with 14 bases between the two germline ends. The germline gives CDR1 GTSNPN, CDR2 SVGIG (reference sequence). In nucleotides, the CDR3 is TGTGCCTGGAGATACGGGAGTGTGGGCACAGATACGCAGTATTTT. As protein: CAWRYGSVGTDTQYF.

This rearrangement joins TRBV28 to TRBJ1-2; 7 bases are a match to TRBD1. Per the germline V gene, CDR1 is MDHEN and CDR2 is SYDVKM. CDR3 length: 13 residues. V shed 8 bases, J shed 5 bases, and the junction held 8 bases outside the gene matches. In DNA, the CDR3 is TGTGCCAGCTGGCCGGCAGGGGGATATGGCTACACCTTC. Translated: CASWPAGGYGYTF.

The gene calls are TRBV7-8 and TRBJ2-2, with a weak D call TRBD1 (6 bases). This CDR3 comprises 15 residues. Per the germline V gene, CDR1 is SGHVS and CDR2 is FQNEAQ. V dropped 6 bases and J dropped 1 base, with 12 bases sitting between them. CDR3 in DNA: TGTGCCAGCAGAGCTCCGGGACAGAACACCGGGGAGCTGTTTTTT. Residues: CASRAPGQNTGELFF.

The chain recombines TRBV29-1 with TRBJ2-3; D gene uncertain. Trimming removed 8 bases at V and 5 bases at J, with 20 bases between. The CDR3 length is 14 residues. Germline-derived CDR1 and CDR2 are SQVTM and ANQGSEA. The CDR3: CSSLDRAGRDTQYF. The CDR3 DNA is TGCAGCTCCTTAGACCGCGCAGGTAGAGATACGCAGTATTTT.

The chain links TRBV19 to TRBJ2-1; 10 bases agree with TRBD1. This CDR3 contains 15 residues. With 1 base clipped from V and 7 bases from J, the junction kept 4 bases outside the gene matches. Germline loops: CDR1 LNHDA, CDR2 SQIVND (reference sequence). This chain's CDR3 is CASSIVGQGGNEQFF. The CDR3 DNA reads TGTGCCAGTAGTATAGTTGGACAGGGGGGGAATGAGCAGTTCTTC.

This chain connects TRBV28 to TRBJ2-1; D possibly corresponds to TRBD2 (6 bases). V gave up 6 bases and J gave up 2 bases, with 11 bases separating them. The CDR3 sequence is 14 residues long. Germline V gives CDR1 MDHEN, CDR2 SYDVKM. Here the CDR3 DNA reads TGTGCCAGCAGACAAGGAGGGGCCTACAATGAGCAGTTCTTC. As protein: CASRQGGAYNEQFF. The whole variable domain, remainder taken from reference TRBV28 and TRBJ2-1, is DVKVTQSSRYLVKRTGEKVFLECVQDMDHENMFWYRQDPGLGLRLIYFSYDVKMKEKGDIPEGYSVSREKKERFSLILESASTNQTSMYLCASRQGGAYNEQFFGPGTRLTVL.

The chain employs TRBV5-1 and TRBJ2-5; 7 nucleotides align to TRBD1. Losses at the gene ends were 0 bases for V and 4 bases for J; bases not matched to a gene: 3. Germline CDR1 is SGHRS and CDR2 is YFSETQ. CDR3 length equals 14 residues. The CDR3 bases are TGCGCCAGCAGCTTGGGGTCAGGGGGAGAGACCCAGTACTTC. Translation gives CASSLGSGGETQYF. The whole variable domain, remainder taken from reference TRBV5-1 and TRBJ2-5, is KAGVTQTPRYLIKTRGQQVTLSCSPISGHRSVSWYQQTPGQGLQFLFEYFSETQRNKGNFPGRFSGRQFSNSRSEMNVSTLELGDSALYLCASSLGSGGETQYFGPGTRLLVL.

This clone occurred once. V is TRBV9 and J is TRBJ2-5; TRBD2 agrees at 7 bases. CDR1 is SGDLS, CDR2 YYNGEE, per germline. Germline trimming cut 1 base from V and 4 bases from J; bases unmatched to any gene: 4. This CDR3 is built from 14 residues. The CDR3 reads CASSVRGEGETQYF. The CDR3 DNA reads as TGTGCCAGCAGCGTACGGGGGGAGGGAGAGACCCAGTACTTC.

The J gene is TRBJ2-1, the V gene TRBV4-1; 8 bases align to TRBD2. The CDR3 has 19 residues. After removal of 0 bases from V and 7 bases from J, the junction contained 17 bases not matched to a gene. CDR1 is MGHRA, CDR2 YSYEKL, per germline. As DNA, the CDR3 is TGCGCCAGCAGCCAAGATGTTGGCCCTGAGGGACTAGTCGAAAATGAGCAGTTCTTC. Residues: CASSQDVGPEGLVENEQFF.

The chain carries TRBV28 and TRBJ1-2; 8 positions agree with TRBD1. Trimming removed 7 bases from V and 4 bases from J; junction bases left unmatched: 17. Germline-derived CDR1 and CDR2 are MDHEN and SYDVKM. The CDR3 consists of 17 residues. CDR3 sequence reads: CASTFINQGALIYGYTF. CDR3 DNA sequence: TGTGCCAGCACCTTTATCAACCAGGGGGCGCTGATCTATGGCTACACCTTC.

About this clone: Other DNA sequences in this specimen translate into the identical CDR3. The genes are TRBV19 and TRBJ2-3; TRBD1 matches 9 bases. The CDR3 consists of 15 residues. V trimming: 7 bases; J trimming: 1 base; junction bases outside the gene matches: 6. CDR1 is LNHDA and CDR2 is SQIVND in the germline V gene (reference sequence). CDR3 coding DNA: TGTGCCAGTACCCCCCGGGACAGGGGCACAGATACGCAGTATTTT. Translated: CASTPRDRGTDTQYF. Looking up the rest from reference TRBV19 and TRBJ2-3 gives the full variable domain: DGGITQSPKYLFRKEGQNVTLSCEQNLNHDAMYWYRQDPGQGLRLIYYSQIVNDFQKGDIAEGYSVSREKKESFPLTVTSAQKNPTAFYLCASTPRDRGTDTQYFGPGTRLTVL.

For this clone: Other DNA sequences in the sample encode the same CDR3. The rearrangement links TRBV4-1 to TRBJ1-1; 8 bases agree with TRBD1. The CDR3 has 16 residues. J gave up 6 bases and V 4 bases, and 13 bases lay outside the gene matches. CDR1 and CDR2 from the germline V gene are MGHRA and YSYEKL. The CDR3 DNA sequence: TGCGCCAGCAGCCCCCAGGGGGCGAGTATCATCCCTGAAGCTTTCTTT. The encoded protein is CASSPQGASIIPEAFF.